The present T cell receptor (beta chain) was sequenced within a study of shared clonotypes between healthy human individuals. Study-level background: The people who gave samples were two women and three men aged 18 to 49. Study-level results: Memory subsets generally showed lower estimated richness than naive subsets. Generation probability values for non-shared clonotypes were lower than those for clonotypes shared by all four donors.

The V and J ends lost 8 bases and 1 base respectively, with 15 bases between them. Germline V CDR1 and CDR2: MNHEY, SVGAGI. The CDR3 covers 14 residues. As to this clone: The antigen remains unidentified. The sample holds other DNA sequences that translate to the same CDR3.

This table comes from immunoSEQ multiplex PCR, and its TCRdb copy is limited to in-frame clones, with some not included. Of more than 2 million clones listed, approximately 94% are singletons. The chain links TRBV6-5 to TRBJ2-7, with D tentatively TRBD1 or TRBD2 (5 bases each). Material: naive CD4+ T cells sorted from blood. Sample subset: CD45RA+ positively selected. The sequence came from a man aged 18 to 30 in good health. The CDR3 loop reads CASQRGVVSYEQYF. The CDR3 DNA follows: TGTGCCAGCCAAAGGGGAGTCGTATCCTACGAGCAGTACTTC.